Shown below are 20 T cell receptor beta chains from a single sample sequenced in a study of cytomegalovirus exposure and HLA in healthy donors. The repertoire was sequenced with immunoSEQ multiplex PCR; TCRdb's copy has only in-frame clones and lacks some. The table lists approximately 62,000 clones, 92% of them singletons. The sample comprised PBMCs. Receptor source: a woman younger than 30 in good health and CMV-seronegative.

The chain is built from TRBV7-6 and TRBJ2-7, with D maybe TRBD2 (6 bases). CDR1 and CDR2 (germline): SGHVS, FNYEAQ. Trimming removed 0 bases at V and 7 bases at J, with 10 bases between. The CDR3 runs to 13 residues. The CDR3 sequence is CASSLAAAGEQYF. The DNA for the CDR3 is TGTGCCAGCAGCTTAGCGGCCGCGGGAGAGCAGTACTTC.

This chain joins TRBV28 and TRBJ2-7, with D possibly being TRBD1 (6 bases). Germline V gives CDR1 MDHEN, CDR2 SYDVKM. The CDR3 covers 13 residues. V lost 7 bases and J 3 bases, leaving 13 bases between the germline ends. CDR3 bases: TGTGCCAGCACCCTGGACAGCAGCTACGAGCAGTACTTC. Encoded protein: CASTLDSSYEQYF.

The CDR3 here is CASSLGDEQYF. CDR3 sequence (DNA): TGTGCCAGCAGTTTAGGAGATGAGCAGTACTTC. The chain combines TRBV28 with TRBJ2-7; D is unresolved. V was clipped by 2 bases and J by 7 bases, with 6 bases between them. CDR3 length equals 11 residues. The germline V gene encodes CDR1 MDHEN and CDR2 SYDVKM.

J is TRBJ2-5 and V is TRBV2, with 10 bases matching TRBD1. CDR1 is SNHLY, CDR2 FYNNEI, per germline. V shed 5 bases, J shed 5 bases, and the junction held 11 bases outside the gene matches. The CDR3 sequence is 16 residues long. CDR3 sequence: CASSPTGGATLETQYF. CDR3 bases: TGTGCCAGCAGTCCGACAGGGGGCGCGACGTTGGAGACCCAGTACTTC.

This rearrangement joins TRBV18 to TRBJ2-5; 8 positions agree with TRBD1. Germline loops: CDR1 KGHSH, CDR2 LQKENI. This CDR3 is 14 amino acids long. J gave up 4 bases and V 6 bases, and 7 bases lay outside the gene matches. In DNA, the CDR3 is TGTGCCAGCTCGCCCGGGACAGGACTAGAGACCCAGTACTTC. It specifies CASSPGTGLETQYF. The full variable domain, in which reference TRBV18 and TRBJ2-5 provide the parts outside the CDR3, is NAGVMQNPRHLVRRRGQEARLRCSPMKGHSHVYWYRQLPEEGLKFMVYLQKENIIDESGMPKERFSAEFPKEGPSILRIQQVVRGDSAAYFCASSPGTGLETQYFGPGTRLLVL.

The genes are TRBV7-9 and TRBJ2-5, with D perhaps matching TRBD2 (6 bases). The CDR3 is 19 amino acids. Germline V gene data show CDR1 as SEHNR and CDR2 as FQNEAQ (reference sequence). V was shortened by 5 bases and J by 3 bases, with 28 bases between the two germline ends. The CDR3: CASSQPPLSSGGRKETQYF. The CDR3 nucleotides are TGTGCCAGCAGCCAACCCCCCCTTAGTAGCGGTGGGAGGAAAGAGACCCAGTACTTC.

This chain uses TRBV1 with TRBJ2-2; TRBD2 was called by the table and not checked on the DNA. TRBV1 counts as a pseudogene. The CDR3 spans 18 residues. The CDR3 nucleotides are TGCACCAGCAGCCAATGGGCCAGGGAGCGGGGCCTCACCGGGGAGCTGTTTTTT. Protein sequence: CTSSQWARERGLTGELFF.

Regarding this clone: At one of its ends the junction is not consistent with the germline gene, which may arise from a read error. The J gene is TRBJ1-1, the V gene TRBV29-1, with D perhaps matching TRBD1 (6 bases). The CDR3 covers 13 residues. The germline gives CDR1 SQVTM, CDR2 ANQGSEA. The CDR3 loop is CSVTGRLKTEAFF. The CDR3 DNA reads TGCAGCGTGACAGGACGGCTGAAGACTGAAGCTTTCTTT.

The V call is TRBV30, the J call TRBJ2-7; D might be TRBD2 (5 bases). The germline V and J ends were trimmed by 2 bases and 7 bases, with 12 bases remaining between them. The germline V gene encodes CDR1 GTSNPN and CDR2 SVGIG (reference sequence). The CDR3 covers 12 residues. CDR3 nucleotide sequence: TGTGCCTGGAGTCGGCTAGCAGGTGAGCAGTACTTC. The encoded protein is CAWSRLAGEQYF.

V usage is TRBV6-4 and J usage is TRBJ2-3, with TRBD2 as a possible D gene (5 bases). Trimming removed 2 bases at V and 2 bases at J, with 11 bases between. The CDR3 has 15 residues. Germline V gene lookup returns CDR1 MRHNA and CDR2 SNTAGT. CDR3 nucleotide sequence: TGTGCCAGCAGTGACGACCCCGGGGACACAGATACGCAGTATTTT. Its protein is CASSDDPGDTDTQYF.

This chain joins TRBV4-3 and TRBJ2-7; a weak D match, TRBD1 (5 bases). Per germline, CDR1 LGHNA and CDR2 YSLEER. The V end lost 1 base, the J end lost 3 bases, and 13 bases lay between the germline ends. There are 15 residues in the CDR3. CDR3 amino acids: CASSQAYQGFYEQYF. The CDR3, as DNA: TGCGCCAGCAGCCAAGCCTATCAGGGTTTCTACGAGCAGTACTTC.

V gene TRBV28 combines with J gene TRBJ1-1; no definite D call. The germline CDR1 and CDR2 sequences are MDHEN and SYDVKM. This CDR3 is built from 11 residues. Trimming took 2 bases from V and 11 from J, leaving 9 bases between them. The CDR3 spells CASSLEQRAFF. The CDR3 nucleotides read TGTGCCAGCAGTTTAGAGCAGAGGGCTTTCTTT. Together with reference TRBV28 and TRBJ1-1, the CDR3 gives the full variable domain: DVKVTQSSRYLVKRTGEKVFLECVQDMDHENMFWYRQDPGLGLRLIYFSYDVKMKEKGDIPEGYSVSREKKERFSLILESASTNQTSMYLCASSLEQRAFFGQGTRLTVV.

This chain links TRBV4-2 with TRBJ1-5, with TRBD1 matching over 9 bases. This CDR3 comprises 17 residues. Trimming took 3 bases from V and 4 from J; bases not matched to a gene: 10. Per the germline V gene, CDR1 is LGHNA and CDR2 is YNFKEQ. For the CDR3, the DNA is TGTGCCAGCAGCCAGGGTTCCGGGACAGGGTTAAATCAGCCCCAGCATTTT. Translated: CASSQGSGTGLNQPQHF.

The chain recombines TRBV7-2 with TRBJ1-5; D call uncertain. The V and J ends lost 3 bases and 6 bases respectively, with 12 bases between them. The CDR3 runs to 14 residues. Germline lookup yields CDR1 SGHTA and CDR2 FQGNSA. The DNA of the CDR3 is TGTGCCAGCAGCTTCATGGGTGGGAGTCAGCCCCAGCATTTT. Translated, it gives CASSFMGGSQPQHF.

The V call is TRBV11-2, the J call TRBJ2-2; the D gene is possibly TRBD2 (5 bases). V was pared by 1 base and J by 10 bases, with 10 bases between. The length of the CDR3 is 13 residues. The germline V gene encodes CDR1 SGHAT and CDR2 FQNNGV. The CDR3 coding sequence is TGTGCCAGCAGCTTAGGGTTGGGAGAGGAGCTGTTTTTT. Amino acids: CASSLGLGEELFF.

The chain recombines TRBV11-2 with TRBJ2-2; the match to TRBD1 covers 8 bases. V was pared by 2 bases and J by 3 bases, with 8 bases of the junction left unmatched. The CDR3 loop spans 17 amino acids. Germline V gene data show CDR1 as SGHAT and CDR2 as FQNNGV. In nucleotides, the CDR3 is TGTGCCAGCAGCTTATCCCGGGACAGGCAACACACCGGGGAGCTGTTTTTT. The encoded protein is CASSLSRDRQHTGELFF.

The chain recombines TRBV28 with TRBJ2-7; 8 bases agree with TRBD1. The junction had 9 bases not matched to a gene; V was cut back by 5 bases and J by 3 bases. From germline, CDR1 is MDHEN and CDR2 SYDVKM. This CDR3 contains 15 residues. CDR3 amino acids: CASSTPSTGVYEQYF. The DNA for the CDR3 is TGTGCCAGCAGTACCCCATCGACAGGGGTCTACGAGCAGTACTTC.

V usage is TRBV28 and J usage is TRBJ1-5, with 8 bases fitting TRBD1. The V segment lost 3 bases and the J segment 6 bases; nucleotides outside the gene matches: 7. The length of the CDR3 is 15 residues. Germline V gene lookup returns CDR1 MDHEN and CDR2 SYDVKM. CDR3 DNA: TGTGCCAGCAGTTTTTTCCAGGGGGCAGGTCAGCCCCAGCATTTT. The encoded protein is CASSFFQGAGQPQHF.

The J gene is TRBJ1-6, the V gene TRBV6-5; TRBD1 might be the D (6 bases). The CDR3 runs 15 residues. CDR1 and CDR2 (germline): MNHEY, SVGAGI. The germline V and J ends were trimmed by 6 bases and 7 bases, with 16 bases remaining between them. The CDR3 coding sequence is TGTGCCAGCAGCCCAAATACAGGGCCAAATTCACCCCTCCACTTT. Translation: CASSPNTGPNSPLHF.

V usage is TRBV5-1 and J usage is TRBJ1-1, with 10 nucleotides matching TRBD1. This CDR3 spans 16 amino acids. Losses at the gene ends were 4 bases for V and 4 bases for J; bases not matched to a gene: 10. Germline CDR1 is SGHRS and CDR2 is YFSETQ. CDR3 sequence: CASSPGQGEVSTEAFF. The CDR3 DNA is TGCGCCAGCAGCCCAGGACAGGGGGAAGTGTCCACTGAAGCTTTCTTT.